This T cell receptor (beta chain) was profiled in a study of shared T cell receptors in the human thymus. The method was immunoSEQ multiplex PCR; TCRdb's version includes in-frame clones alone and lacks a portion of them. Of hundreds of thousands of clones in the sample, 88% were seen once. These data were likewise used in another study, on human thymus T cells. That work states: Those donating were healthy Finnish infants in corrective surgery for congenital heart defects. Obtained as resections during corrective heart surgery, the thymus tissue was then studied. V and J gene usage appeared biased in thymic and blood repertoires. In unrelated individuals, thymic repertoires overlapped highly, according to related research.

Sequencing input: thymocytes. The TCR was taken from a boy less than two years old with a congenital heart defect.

The CDR3 DNA follows: TGTGCCAGCAGTTTATTTACTGGGCAGTTGGTGAACACCATATATTTT. Translating gives CASSLFTGQLVNTIYF. The J gene is TRBJ1-3, the V gene TRBV27; no clear D gene. The CDR3 is 16 amino acids. The V end was cut by 1 base, the J end by 7 bases, with 17 bases between. The germline V gene encodes CDR1 MNHEY and CDR2 SMNVEV (reference sequence).